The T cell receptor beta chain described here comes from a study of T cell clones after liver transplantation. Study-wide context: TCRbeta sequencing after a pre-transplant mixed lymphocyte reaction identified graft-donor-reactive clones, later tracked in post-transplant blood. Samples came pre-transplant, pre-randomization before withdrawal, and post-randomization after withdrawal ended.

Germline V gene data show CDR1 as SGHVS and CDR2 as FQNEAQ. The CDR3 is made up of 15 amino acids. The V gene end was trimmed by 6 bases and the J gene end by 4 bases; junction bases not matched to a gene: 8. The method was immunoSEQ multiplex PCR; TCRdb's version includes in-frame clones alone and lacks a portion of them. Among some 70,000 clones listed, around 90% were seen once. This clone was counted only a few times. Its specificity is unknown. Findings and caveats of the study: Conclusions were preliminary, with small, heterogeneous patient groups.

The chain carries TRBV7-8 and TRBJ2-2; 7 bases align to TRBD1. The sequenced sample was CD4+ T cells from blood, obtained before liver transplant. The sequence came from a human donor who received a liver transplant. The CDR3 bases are TGTGCCAGCAGGCCCCTACAGGGGTCCACCGGGGAGCTGTTTTTT. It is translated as CASRPLQGSTGELFF.